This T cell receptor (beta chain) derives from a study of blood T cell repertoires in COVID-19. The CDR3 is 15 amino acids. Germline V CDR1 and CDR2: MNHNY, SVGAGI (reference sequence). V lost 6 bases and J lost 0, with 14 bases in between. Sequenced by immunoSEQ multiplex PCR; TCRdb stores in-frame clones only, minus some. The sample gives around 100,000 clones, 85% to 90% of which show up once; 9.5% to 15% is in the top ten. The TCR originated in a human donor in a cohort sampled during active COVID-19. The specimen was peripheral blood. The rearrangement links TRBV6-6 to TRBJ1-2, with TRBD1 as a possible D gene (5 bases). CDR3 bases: TGTGCCAGCAGCCGCGGAGGGGCAGCTAACTATGGCTACACCTTC. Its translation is CASSRGGAANYGYTF.